This T cell receptor beta chain was captured in a study of human T cells and chemical hapten exposure. Study-level background: Patients, predominantly female, presented with alopecia areata, totalis or universalis. The study traced per-sample TCR yield variation mainly to small differences in pooled library volumes. Findings of the study overall: There was no change with DPC sensitization in TCRs above 1 in 1000 frequency.

V was pared by 4 bases and J by 0 bases, with 11 bases between. This CDR3 spans 15 amino acids. CDR1 is SGHRS and CDR2 is YFSETQ in the germline V gene. Documented time point: patch test 2, 6 weeks after DPC sensitization. Regarding treatment: therapeutic diphenylcyclopropenone sensitization with weekly scalp DPC. This clonotype has ten or more counts. Its antigen is undetermined. MiXCR was run by TCRdb on the RACE reads, yielding one entry per CDR3 protein. The sample has tens of thousands of distinct CDR3 sequences; 8.5% are singletons. The source of this sequence is a woman aged 45-60 years with alopecia areata. Some clones in this sample may be carry-over from other donors' samples. The rearrangement uses TRBV5-1 and TRBJ1-3; D uncertain. The sample consisted of whole blood, taken in connection with sensitization to the hapten diphenylcyclopropenone (DPC). For the CDR3, the DNA is TGCGCCAGCAGCGCCGGTGGCTTCTCTGGAAACACCATATATTTT. It translates to CASSAGGFSGNTIYF. Variable domain in full (rest from reference TRBV5-1 and TRBJ1-3): KAGVTQTPRYLIKTRGQQVTLSCSPISGHRSVSWYQQTPGQGLQFLFEYFSETQRNKGNFPGRFSGRQFSNSRSEMNVSTLELGDSALYLCASSAGGFSGNTIYFGEGSWLTVV.